This T cell receptor (beta chain) was captured by sequencing in a study of blood T cell repertoires in COVID-19. The data were produced by immunoSEQ multiplex PCR, yet TCRdb's version contains in-frame clones alone and is incomplete. The sample yields some 320,000 clones, about 92% seen once. The CDR3 is 14 residues long. V was shortened by 5 bases and J by 7 bases, with 17 bases between the two germline ends. Germline lookup yields CDR1 SGHTA and CDR2 FQGNSA. Clinical histories supplied by participants themselves formed the basis of cohort assignment. Material for sequencing was PBMCs or T cells enriched from blood (not recorded which). The chain uses TRBV7-2 and TRBJ1-1; D may be TRBD1 (6 bases). This sequence originates from a man in his 60s who had recovered from COVID-19. This chain's CDR3 is CASSPVGQGREAFF. In DNA form, the CDR3 reads TGTGCCAGCAGCCCAGTGGGGCAGGGGCGTGAAGCTTTCTTT.